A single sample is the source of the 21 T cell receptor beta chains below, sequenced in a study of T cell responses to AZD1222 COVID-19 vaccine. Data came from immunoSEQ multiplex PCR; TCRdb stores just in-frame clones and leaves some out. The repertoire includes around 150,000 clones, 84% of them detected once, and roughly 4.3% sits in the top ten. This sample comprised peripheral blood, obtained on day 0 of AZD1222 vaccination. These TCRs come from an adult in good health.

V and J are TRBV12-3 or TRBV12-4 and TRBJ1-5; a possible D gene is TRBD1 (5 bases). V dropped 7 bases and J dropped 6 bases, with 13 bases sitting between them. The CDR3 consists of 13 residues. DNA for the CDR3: TGTGCCAGCACCAAGGGGTCGACTCAGCCCCAGCATTTT. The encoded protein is CASTKGSTQPQHF.

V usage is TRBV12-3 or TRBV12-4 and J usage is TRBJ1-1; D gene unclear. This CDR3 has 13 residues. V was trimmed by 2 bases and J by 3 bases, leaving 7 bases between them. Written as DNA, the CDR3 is TGTGCCAGCAGTTTACGTGAGGACACTGAAGCTTTCTTT. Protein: CASSLREDTEAFF.

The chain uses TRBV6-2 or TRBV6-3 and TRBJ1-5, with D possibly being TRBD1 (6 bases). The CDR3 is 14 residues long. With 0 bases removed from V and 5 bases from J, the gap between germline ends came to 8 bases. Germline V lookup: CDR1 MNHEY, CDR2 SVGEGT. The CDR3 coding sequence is TGTGCCAGCAGTTACTCGGGGGGCCATCAGCCCCAGCATTTT. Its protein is CASSYSGGHQPQHF.

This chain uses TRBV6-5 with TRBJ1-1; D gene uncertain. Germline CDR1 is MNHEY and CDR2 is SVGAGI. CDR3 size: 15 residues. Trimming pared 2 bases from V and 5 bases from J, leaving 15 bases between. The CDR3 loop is CASSYPPRGGTEAFF. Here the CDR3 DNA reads TGTGCCAGCAGTTACCCCCCCCGAGGTGGGACTGAAGCTTTCTTT.

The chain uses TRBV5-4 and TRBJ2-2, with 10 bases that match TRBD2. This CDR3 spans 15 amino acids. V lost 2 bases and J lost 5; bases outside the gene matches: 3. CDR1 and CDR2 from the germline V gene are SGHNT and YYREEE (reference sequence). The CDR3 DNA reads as TGTGCCAGCAGCTTAAGCGGGGGGGCAACCGGGGAGCTGTTTTTT. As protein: CASSLSGGATGELFF.

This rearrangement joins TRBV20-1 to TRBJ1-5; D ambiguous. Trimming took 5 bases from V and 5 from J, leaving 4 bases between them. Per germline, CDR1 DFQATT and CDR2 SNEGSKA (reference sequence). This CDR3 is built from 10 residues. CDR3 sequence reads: CSAGYQPQHF. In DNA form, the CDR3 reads TGCAGTGCTGGTTATCAGCCCCAGCATTTT.

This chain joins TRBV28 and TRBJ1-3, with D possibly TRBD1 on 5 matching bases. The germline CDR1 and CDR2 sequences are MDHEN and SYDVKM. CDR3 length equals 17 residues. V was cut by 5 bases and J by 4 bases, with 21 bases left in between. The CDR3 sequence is CASSALTGSLEGNTIYF. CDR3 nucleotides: TGTGCCAGCAGTGCTCTAACAGGATCCCTCGAAGGAAACACCATATATTTT.

CDR3 amino acids: CASGQGGVDYGYTF. CDR3 DNA sequence: TGCGCCAGCGGCCAAGGGGGTGTCGACTATGGCTACACCTTC. The J gene is TRBJ1-2, the V gene TRBV5-1; perhaps TRBD1 as D (6 bases). V lost 7 bases, J lost 3 bases, and 16 bases lay in between. The germline CDR1 and CDR2 sequences are SGHRS and YFSETQ. CDR3 length: 14 residues.

The CDR3 DNA sequence: TGTGCCAGCACCCCCATGGGAGGGGGCGAAAAACTGTTTTTT. It specifies CASTPMGGGEKLFF. The chain combines TRBV5-6 with TRBJ1-4; 7 nucleotides line up with TRBD1. V lost 6 bases to trimming and J lost 8 bases; unmatched junction nucleotides: 10. This CDR3 has 14 amino acids. CDR1 and CDR2 from the germline V gene are SGHDT and YYEEEE.

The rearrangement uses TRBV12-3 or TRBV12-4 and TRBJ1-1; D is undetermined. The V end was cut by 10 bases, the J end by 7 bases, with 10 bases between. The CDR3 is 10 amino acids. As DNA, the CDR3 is TGTGCCACCGCGGGGTTTGAAGCTTTCTTT. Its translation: CATAGFEAFF.

CDR3 sequence: CASSPKEAGGDF. The CDR3 region has the DNA TGTGCCAGCAGCCCAAAGGAGGCAGGGGGGGACTTC. The rearrangement uses TRBV21-1 and TRBJ2-7. TRBV21-1 represents a pseudogene. The CDR3 is 12 residues long.

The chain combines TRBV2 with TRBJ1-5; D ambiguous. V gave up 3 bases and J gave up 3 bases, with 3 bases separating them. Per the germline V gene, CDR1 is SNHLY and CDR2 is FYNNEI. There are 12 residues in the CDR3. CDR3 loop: CASSDFNQPQHF. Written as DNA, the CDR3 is TGTGCCAGCAGTGACTTCAATCAGCCCCAGCATTTT.

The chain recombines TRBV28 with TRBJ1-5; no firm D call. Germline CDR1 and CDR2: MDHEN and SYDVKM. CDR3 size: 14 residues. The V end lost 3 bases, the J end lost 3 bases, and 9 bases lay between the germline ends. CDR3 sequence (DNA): TGTGCCAGCAGTTTCCCCGGATACAATCAGCCCCAGCATTTT. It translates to CASSFPGYNQPQHF.

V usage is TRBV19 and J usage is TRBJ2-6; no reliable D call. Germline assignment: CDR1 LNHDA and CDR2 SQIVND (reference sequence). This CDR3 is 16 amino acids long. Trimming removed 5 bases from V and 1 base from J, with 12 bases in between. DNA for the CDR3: TGTGCCAGTAGTCTCGGACGCCAATCTGGGGCCAACGTCCTGACTTTC. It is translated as CASSLGRQSGANVLTF.

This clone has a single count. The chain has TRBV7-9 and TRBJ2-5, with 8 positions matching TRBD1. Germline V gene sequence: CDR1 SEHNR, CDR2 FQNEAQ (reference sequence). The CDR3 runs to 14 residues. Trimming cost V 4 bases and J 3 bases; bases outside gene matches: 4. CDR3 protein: CASSSPTGEETQYF. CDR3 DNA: TGTGCCAGCAGCTCGCCGACAGGGGAAGAGACCCAGTACTTC.

The chain's CDR3 is CAISEGTGLAAGANVLTF. As DNA, the CDR3 is TGTGCCATCAGTGAGGGGACAGGACTAGCGGCTGGGGCCAACGTCCTGACTTTC. The V and J genes are TRBV10-3 and TRBJ2-6, with 10 bases identical to TRBD2. The CDR3 totals 18 residues. Germline V gene sequence: CDR1 ENHRY, CDR2 SYGVKD. The junction had 6 bases not matched to a gene; V was cut back by 2 bases and J by 2 bases.

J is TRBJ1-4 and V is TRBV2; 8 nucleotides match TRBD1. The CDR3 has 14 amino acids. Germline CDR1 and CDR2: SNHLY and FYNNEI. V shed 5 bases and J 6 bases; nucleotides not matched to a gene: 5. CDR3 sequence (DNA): TGTGCCAGCAGTACAGGGGGAGTAGATGAAAAACTGTTTTTT. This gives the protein CASSTGGVDEKLFF.

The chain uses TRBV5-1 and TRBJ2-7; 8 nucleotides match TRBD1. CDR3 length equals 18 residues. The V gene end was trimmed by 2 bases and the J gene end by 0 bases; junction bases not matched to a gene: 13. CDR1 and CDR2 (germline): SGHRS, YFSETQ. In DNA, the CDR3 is TGCGCCAGCAGCTTTACCCCCTCGACAGGGGCGATCTCCTACGAGCAGTACTTC. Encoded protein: CASSFTPSTGAISYEQYF.

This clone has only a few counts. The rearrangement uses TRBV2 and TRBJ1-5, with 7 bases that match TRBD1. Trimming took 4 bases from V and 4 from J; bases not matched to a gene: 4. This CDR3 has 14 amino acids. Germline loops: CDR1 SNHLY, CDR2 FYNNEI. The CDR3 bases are TGTGCCAGCAGTGGACAGGGTACAAATCAGCCCCAGCATTTT. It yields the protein CASSGQGTNQPQHF.

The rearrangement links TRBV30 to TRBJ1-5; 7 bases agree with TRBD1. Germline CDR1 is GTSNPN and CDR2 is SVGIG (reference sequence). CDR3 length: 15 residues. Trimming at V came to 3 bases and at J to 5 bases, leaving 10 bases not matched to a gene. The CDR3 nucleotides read TGTGCCTGGAGCGCTGGACAGGACCGCTATCAGCCCCAGCATTTT. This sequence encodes CAWSAGQDRYQPQHF.

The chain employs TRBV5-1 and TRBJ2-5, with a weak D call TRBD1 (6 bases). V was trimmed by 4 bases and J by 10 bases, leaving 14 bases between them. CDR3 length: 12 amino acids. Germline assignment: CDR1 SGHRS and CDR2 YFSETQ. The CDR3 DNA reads TGCGCCAGCAGCCCAGGGAAGGGGGACCAGTACTTC. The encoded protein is CASSPGKGDQYF.